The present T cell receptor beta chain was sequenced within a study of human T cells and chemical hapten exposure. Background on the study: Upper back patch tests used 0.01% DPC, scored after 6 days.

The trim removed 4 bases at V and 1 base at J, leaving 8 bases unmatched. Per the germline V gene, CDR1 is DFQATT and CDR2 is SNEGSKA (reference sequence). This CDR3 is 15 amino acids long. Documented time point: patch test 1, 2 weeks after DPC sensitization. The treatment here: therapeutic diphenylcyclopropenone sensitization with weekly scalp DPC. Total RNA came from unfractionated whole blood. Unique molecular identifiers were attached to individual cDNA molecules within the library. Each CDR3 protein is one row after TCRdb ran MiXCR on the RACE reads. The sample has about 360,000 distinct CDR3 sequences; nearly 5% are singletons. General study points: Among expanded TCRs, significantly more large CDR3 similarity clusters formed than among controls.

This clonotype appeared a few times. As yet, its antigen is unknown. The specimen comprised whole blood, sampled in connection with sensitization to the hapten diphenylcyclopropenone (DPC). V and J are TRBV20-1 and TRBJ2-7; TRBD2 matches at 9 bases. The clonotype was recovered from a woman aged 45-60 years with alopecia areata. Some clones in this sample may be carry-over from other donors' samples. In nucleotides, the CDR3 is TGCAGTGCTACGGCTAGCGGGGTATTTTCCTACGAGCAGTACTTC. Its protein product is CSATASGVFSYEQYF.